These T cell receptor beta chains were read from a single sample in a study of blood T cell repertoires in COVID-19. The table came from immunoSEQ multiplex PCR; TCRdb's copy has only in-frame clones and leaves some out. This repertoire shows a few hundred thousand clones, roughly 89% found once; its top ten account for under 13%. The sequencing sample was made of PBMCs or T cells enriched from blood (not recorded which). These receptor sequences come from a man younger than 30 with acute COVID-19. The CDR3 runs from the conserved cysteine through the conserved F or W. D genes are given only for firm matches. Clone size appears in some rows only: once, few, many, or a class for an expanded clone.

-	-	TRBV19	TRBJ1-5	TGTGCCAGTCAGGAGGGGAATCAGCCCCAGCATTTT	CASQEGNQPQHF
TRBD2	-	TRBV19	TRBJ2-1	TGTGCCAGTAGACTTAGCGCCGGGACTAGCGGGAGACATGAGCAGTTCTTC	CASRLSAGTSGRHEQFF
-	-	TRBV27	TRBJ1-2	TGTGCCAGCAGTTTAAATCGGGGAGTCAGTGGGGGCTACACCTTC	CASSLNRGVSGGYTF
TRBD1	-	TRBV7-8	TRBJ1-3	TGTGCCAGCAGCTTCCTCAGCGTCGGGACAGGGAGTAACACCATATATTTT	CASSFLSVGTGSNTIYF
-	-	TRBV4-3	TRBJ2-3	TGCGCCAGCAGCCAAGATTCTCTAGCAGATACGCAGTATTTT	CASSQDSLADTQYF
TRBD1	-	TRBV4-3	TRBJ1-4	TGCGCCAGCAGCCCAGCCGGGACAGGGGGCTTCGTGGCTAATGAAAAACTGTTTTTT	CASSPAGTGGFVANEKLFF
-	-	TRBV5-1	TRBJ1-2	TGCGCCAGCAGCTTGGGGGTCGGGGATGACTACACCTTC	CASSLGVGDDYTF
-	once	TRBV5-5	TRBJ1-4	TGTGCCAGCAGCTTAGGGACACGACCTCACAATGAAAAACTGTTTTTT	CASSLGTRPHNEKLFF
TRBD2	-	TRBV29-1	TRBJ2-1	TGCAGCGGGGGGGCGGGACTAGCGGGAAACAATGAGCAGTTCTTC	CSGGAGLAGNNEQFF
-	few	TRBV4-1	TRBJ2-7	TGCGCCAGCAGCCAGGGAGCGGCAGGCTCCTACGAGCAGTACTTC	CASSQGAAGSYEQYF
-	-	TRBV11-2	TRBJ1-2	TGTGCCAGCAGCCCGAGTGAGGGAAGGAGCTATGGCTACACCTTC	CASSPSEGRSYGYTF
-	-	TRBV19	TRBJ1-5	TGTGCCAGTAGTCCTCCAACAAGCAATCAGCCCCAGCATTTT	CASSPPTSNQPQHF
-	-	TRBV27	TRBJ2-1	TGTGCCAGCAGTTTAGCGGCAGCCTACAATGAGCAGTTCTTC	CASSLAAAYNEQFF
TRBD1	few	TRBV4-2	TRBJ1-2	TGTGCCAGCAGCCAAGTAGGGGGCGTGGAGGGGTCCAAGGATGGCTACACCTTC	CASSQVGGVEGSKDGYTF
TRBD2	-	TRBV10-1	TRBJ2-3	TGCGCCAGCAGTGAGTCAGGATTGTGGAGATGGACTAGCGGCACAGATACGCAGTATTTT	CASSESGLWRWTSGTDTQYF
TRBD2	-	TRBV3-1/TRBV3-2	TRBJ2-1	TGTGCCAGCAGCTTCACACTAGCGGGAGGGCCGGGCGATGAGCAGTTCTTC	CASSFTLAGGPGDEQFF
-	-	TRBV28	TRBJ2-7	TGTGCCAGCAGTCTGTACCTTACTGGCTCCTACGAGCAGTACTTC	CASSLYLTGSYEQYF
-	few	TRBV7-6	TRBJ2-5	TGTGCCAGCAGCCCGAAAGCTAGTAGCGGACCACAAGAGACCCAGTACTTC	CASSPKASSGPQETQYF
TRBD1	-	TRBV7-6	TRBJ2-2	TGTGCCAGCAGCTCCGGGACAGGGAACGCCGGGGAGCTGTTTTTT	CASSSGTGNAGELFF
TRBD1	-	TRBV4-1	TRBJ2-7	TGCGCCAGCAGCCAAGGGACAGGGTTGATCCACGAGCAGTACTTC	CASSQGTGLIHEQYF
-	-	TRBV7-9	TRBJ2-7	TGTGCCAGCAGCCCACCGGGACAAGGACGTTCCGAGCAGTACTTC	CASSPPGQGRSEQYF
-	-	TRBV21-1	TRBJ1-4	TGTGCCAGCCCCAGGGGGTTTGATAGGGAAAAACTGTTTTTT	CASPRGFDREKLFF
TRBD2	-	TRBV9	TRBJ2-1	TGTGCCAGCAGCGGAGGACTAGCGGACAACAATGAGCAGTTCTTC	CASSGGLADNNEQFF
TRBD1	few	TRBV20-1	TRBJ2-7	TGCAGTGCTAGTTCAGGGGGCTACGAGCAGTACTTC	CSASSGGYEQYF
-	-	TRBV5-1	TRBJ1-1	TGCGCCAGCAGCAATCCGGGACTCATTTTCACTGAAGCTTTCTTT	CASSNPGLIFTEAFF
-	-	TRBV12-3/TRBV12-4	TRBJ2-3	TGTGCCAGCAGAATGAACAGGGATACGCAGTATTTT	CASRMNRDTQYF
TRBD1	-	TRBV30	TRBJ2-7	TGTGCCTGGAGGCCACCGGGACAGCACTACGAGCAGTACTTC	CAWRPPGQHYEQYF
TRBD1	-	TRBV12-5	TRBJ1-2	TGTGCTAGTGGTTGGTTCCCGGGACAGGGGGGCTACACCTTC	CASGWFPGQGGYTF
-	-	TRBV7-8	TRBJ1-5	TGTGCCAGCAGCTTAGGAAGTCGGACAGCCGGAACGAATCAGCCCCAGCATTTT	CASSLGSRTAGTNQPQHF
-	once	TRBV11-2	TRBJ1-1	TGTGCCAGCAATCCTCATCCAGGGGAAGTGAACACTGAAGCTTTCTTT	CASNPHPGEVNTEAFF
-	-	TRBV2	TRBJ2-7	TGTGCCAGCATGAAGGGGGCCTACGAGCAGTACTTC	CASMKGAYEQYF
TRBD2	-	TRBV7-6	TRBJ2-3	TGTGCCAGCAGCTTAGAACTAGCGGGCACAGATACGCAGTATTTT	CASSLELAGTDTQYF
TRBD1	-	TRBV7-2	TRBJ1-2	TGTGCCAGCAGCTCGGGACAGGACAACTATGGCTACACCTTC	CASSSGQDNYGYTF
-	-	TRBV25-1	TRBJ1-6	TGTGCCAGCAGTGAATGGAGGCCGGGACAAGGCAATTCACCCCTCCACTTT	CASSEWRPGQGNSPLHF
TRBD1	-	TRBV27	TRBJ1-1	TGTGCCAGCAGTCTAACAGGGGGCACTGAAGCTTTCTTT	CASSLTGGTEAFF
TRBD2	-	TRBV9	TRBJ2-7	TGTGCCAGCAGCGTAGGTGGTAGCGGGAGACTCGAGCAGTACTTC	CASSVGGSGRLEQYF
TRBD2	once	TRBV6-5	TRBJ2-1	TGTGCCAGCAGATCTAGCGGGAGTTCCTACAATGAGCAGTTCTTC	CASRSSGSSYNEQFF
TRBD2	-	TRBV6-5	TRBJ2-7	TGTGCCAGCAGTACCGGGACTAGCGGGTACGAGCAGTACTTC	CASSTGTSGYEQYF
TRBD1	-	TRBV11-2	TRBJ2-7	TGTGCCAGCAGTTCGACCCGGGACAGCACCTACGAGCAGTACTTC	CASSSTRDSTYEQYF
-	-	TRBV15	TRBJ2-1	TGTGCCACCAGCGCCGGGACTTCCGTGGGGAATGAGCAGTTCTTC	CATSAGTSVGNEQFF
TRBD1	-	TRBV14	TRBJ2-6	TGTGCCAGCAGCCAAGAATGGGACAGGGACGGCTCTGGGGCCAACGTCCTGACTTTC	CASSQEWDRDGSGANVLTF
-	-	TRBV7-9	TRBJ1-4	TGTGCCAGCAGCCCAGACAATTCGCATGAAAAACTGTTTTTT	CASSPDNSHEKLFF
-	-	TRBV30	TRBJ2-7	TGTGCCTGGAGTCTCGGGGGAAAGTCCGACGAGCAGTACTTC	CAWSLGGKSDEQYF
-	-	TRBV7-2	TRBJ1-4	TGTGCCAGCAGCTTAAGCAGGGTTCGTGAAAAACTGTTTTTT	CASSLSRVREKLFF
TRBD2	-	TRBV10-2	TRBJ2-7	TGCGCCAGCAGTGAGGCCTCATTACTAGCGACGGTCCTGATGGGGCAGTACTTC	CASSEASLLATVLMGQYF
TRBD1	once	TRBV30	TRBJ1-2	TGTGCCTGGGGAACAGGGGACCATGGCTACACCTTC	CAWGTGDHGYTF
-	once	TRBV15	TRBJ1-5	TGTGCCACCAGCAGAGATCGTGGCAATCAGCCCCAGCATTTT	CATSRDRGNQPQHF
-	-	TRBV21-1	TRBJ2-1	TGTGCCAGCAGCAAAGTGCCCCCGGGACAAAGCTCCTACAATGAGCAGTTCTTC	CASSKVPPGQSSYNEQFF
TRBD1	-	TRBV19	TRBJ2-7	TGTGCCAGTAGGACCAGGACAGGGGGGACCTACGAGCAGTACTTC	CASRTRTGGTYEQYF